This entry lists 24 T cell receptor beta chains sequenced from one sample in a study of shared clonotypes between healthy human individuals. TCRdb's table, derived via immunoSEQ multiplex PCR, lists solely in-frame clones and lacks some. Found here are about 770,000 clones, over 60% of them singletons; the top ten hold around 1.8%. Sequenced sample: memory CD4+ T cells sorted from blood. Subset in this sample: CD45RA-negative fraction. These TCRs come from a woman in her twenties or thirties in good health.

The rearrangement uses TRBV19 and TRBJ1-1; 7 nucleotides line up with TRBD1. V gave up 6 bases and J gave up 1 base; unmatched junction bases: 8. The germline V gene encodes CDR1 LNHDA and CDR2 SQIVND (reference sequence). The CDR3 runs 15 residues. In DNA form, the CDR3 reads TGTGCCAGTAGCACTGCCGGGACAGCGAACACTGAAGCTTTCTTT. Translating it yields CASSTAGTANTEAFF. Full variable domain (outside the CDR3, taken from reference TRBV19 and TRBJ1-1): DGGITQSPKYLFRKEGQNVTLSCEQNLNHDAMYWYRQDPGQGLRLIYYSQIVNDFQKGDIAEGYSVSREKKESFPLTVTSAQKNPTAFYLCASSTAGTANTEAFFGQGTRLTVV.

The chain joins TRBV2 to TRBJ1-1, with a weak D call TRBD1 (6 bases). The CDR3 length is 14 residues. The germline gives CDR1 SNHLY, CDR2 FYNNEI. V shed 6 bases and J shed 3 bases, with 14 bases lying between them. The CDR3 is CASSADRKYTEAFF. The DNA of the CDR3 is TGTGCCAGCAGCGCGGACAGAAAATACACTGAAGCTTTCTTT.

This sequence joins TRBV7-9 and TRBJ2-7; D gene uncertain. Trimming removed 8 bases at V and 9 bases at J, with 14 bases between. The length of the CDR3 is 11 residues. Germline values: CDR1 SEHNR, CDR2 FQNEAQ (reference sequence). CDR3 in DNA: TGTGCCAGCCGTGTAAATTGGACGCAGTACTTC. Protein product: CASRVNWTQYF.

The CDR3 loop reads CASSFGGLYEQYF. The DNA for the CDR3 is TGTGCCAGCAGCTTCGGAGGACTCTACGAGCAGTACTTC. The rearrangement links TRBV7-2 to TRBJ2-7; maybe TRBD2 (5 bases). Germline V lookup: CDR1 SGHTA, CDR2 FQGNSA. This CDR3 region has 13 residues. Trimming removed 3 bases from V and 3 bases from J, with 9 bases in between.

This sequence joins TRBV9 and TRBJ2-1, with D possibly matching TRBD2 (6 bases). CDR1 and CDR2 (germline): SGDLS, YYNGEE. Trimming pared 1 base from V and 8 bases from J, leaving 10 bases between. This CDR3 is 13 amino acids long. The CDR3 region is CASSVSPGDEQFF. CDR3 bases: TGTGCCAGCAGCGTATCTCCGGGAGATGAGCAGTTCTTC.

The chain has TRBV5-8 and TRBJ2-2, with TRBD1 identical over 7 bases. The CDR3 loop spans 15 amino acids. CDR1 and CDR2 from the germline V gene are SGHTS and YDEGEE. V shed 4 bases, J shed 6 bases, and the junction held 9 bases outside the gene matches. This chain's CDR3 is CASSVGQRGSGELFF. The CDR3 region has the DNA TGTGCCAGCAGCGTGGGACAGCGCGGATCCGGGGAGCTGTTTTTT.

The chain couples TRBV7-2 to TRBJ1-5, with TRBD1 identical over 7 bases. The CDR3 is 13 residues long. Germline V gene data show CDR1 as SGHTA and CDR2 as FQGNSA. The junction had 2 bases not matched to a gene; V was cut back by 3 bases and J by 6 bases. For the CDR3, the DNA is TGTGCCAGCAGCTTCGACAGGGTTCAGCCCCAGCATTTT. It translates to CASSFDRVQPQHF.

The chain joins TRBV19 to TRBJ2-7; the match to TRBD2 covers 8 bases. Looked up from germline, CDR1 is LNHDA and CDR2 is SQIVND (reference sequence). With 5 bases clipped from V and 0 bases from J, the junction kept 9 bases outside the gene matches. The CDR3 runs 16 residues. The CDR3 DNA reads as TGTGCCAGTAGTCCACAAACTAGCGGAAGCTCCTACGAGCAGTACTTC. Its protein is CASSPQTSGSSYEQYF.

The CDR3 nucleotides are TGTGCCTGGAGTGTGCCAGGGGTGAGGGGCTACACCTTC. This encodes CAWSVPGVRGYTF. The chain links TRBV30 to TRBJ1-2; perhaps TRBD1 as D (6 bases). V lost 0 bases to trimming and J lost 8 bases, with 13 bases between them. Germline V gives CDR1 GTSNPN, CDR2 SVGIG (reference sequence). The CDR3 is 13 amino acids.

The chain carries TRBV7-9 and TRBJ2-3; tentative D call: TRBD2 (5 bases). Germline CDR1 SEHNR, CDR2 FQNEAQ (reference sequence). The CDR3 is 18 amino acids. V was shortened by 0 bases and J by 4 bases, with 20 bases between the two germline ends. DNA of the CDR3: TGTGCCAGCAGCTTAGCGACTCGCGGGTTCAAGAGGTCAGATACGCAGTATTTT. This gives the protein CASSLATRGFKRSDTQYF. Full variable domain (remainder filled in from reference TRBV7-9 and TRBJ2-3): DTGVSQNPRHKITKRGQNVTFRCDPISEHNRLYWYRQTLGQGPEFLTYFQNEAQLEKSRLLSDRFSAERPKGSFSTLEIQRTEQGDSAMYLCASSLATRGFKRSDTQYFGPGTRLTVL.

This chain connects TRBV10-3 to TRBJ2-7; 13 bases map to TRBD2. This CDR3 region has 15 residues. Germline V lookup: CDR1 ENHRY, CDR2 SYGVKD. The trim removed 7 bases at V and 7 bases at J, leaving 10 bases unmatched. The CDR3 loop reads CAITSGLAGVREQYF. The CDR3 coding sequence is TGTGCCATCACCTCAGGACTAGCGGGAGTCCGGGAGCAGTACTTC.

The chain recombines TRBV27 with TRBJ2-1, with a tentative D call TRBD1 (6 bases). The germline V gene encodes CDR1 MNHEY and CDR2 SMNVEV (reference sequence). Between the trimmed V and J ends, which lost 6 bases and 10 bases, there was a span of 16 bases. CDR3 length: 13 amino acids. In nucleotides, the CDR3 is TGTGCCAGCAGAGCCTTACAGGGATGCGAGCAGTTCTTC. It codes for CASRALQGCEQFF.

V is TRBV19 and J is TRBJ2-7, with 7 bases aligning to TRBD1. Germline values: CDR1 LNHDA, CDR2 SQIVND (reference sequence). CDR3 length: 16 residues. Trimming at V came to 2 bases and at J to 5 bases, leaving 12 bases not matched to a gene. CDR3 coding DNA: TGTGCCAGTAGTATACTACTGACAGGGCCTCGGGACGAGCAGTACTTC. Protein product: CASSILLTGPRDEQYF.

The J gene is TRBJ2-3, the V gene TRBV27; the match to TRBD2 covers 11 bases. The V gene's germline CDR1 is MNHEY and CDR2 SMNVEV (reference sequence). The CDR3 length is 17 residues. Trimming cost V 5 bases and J 0 bases; bases outside gene matches: 7. CDR3 in amino acids: CASSPIGTSGSTDTQYF. CDR3 sequence (DNA): TGTGCCAGCAGTCCCATAGGGACTAGCGGAAGCACAGATACGCAGTATTTT.

The rearrangement joins TRBV5-4 to TRBJ2-7; 8 bases align to TRBD2. Germline CDR1 reads SGHNT; CDR2 reads YYREEE (reference sequence). The CDR3 is 14 residues long. The J segment lost 6 bases and the V segment lost 0 bases, leaving 5 bases of the junction unmatched. CDR3 residues: CASSLAAGVGEQYF. As DNA, the CDR3 is TGTGCCAGCAGCTTGGCAGCGGGAGTTGGCGAGCAGTACTTC.

V is TRBV15 and J is TRBJ2-7; 7 nucleotides match TRBD1. Germline V gene lookup returns CDR1 LNHNV and CDR2 YYDKDF (reference sequence). The length of the CDR3 is 13 residues. With V trimmed by 3 bases and J by 2 bases, 1 base remained unmatched. In DNA form, the CDR3 reads TGTGCCACCAGCAGGCAGGGGGCCTACGAGCAGTACTTC. Residues: CATSRQGAYEQYF. The full variable domain, rest sourced from reference TRBV15 and TRBJ2-7, is DAMVIQNPRYQVTQFGKPVTLSCSQTLNHNVMYWYQQKSSQAPKLLFHYYDKDFNNEADTPDNFQSRRPNTSFCFLDIRSPGLGDTAMYLCATSRQGAYEQYFGPGTRLTVT.

The chain has TRBV28 and TRBJ2-7; tentatively, D is TRBD2 (6 bases). Germline V CDR1 and CDR2: MDHEN, SYDVKM. The CDR3 length is 13 residues. Trimming took off 9 bases at V and 6 bases at J, with 18 bases between the two ends. This CDR3 is CASTVPGVGEQYF. The CDR3 nucleotides are TGTGCCAGTACCGTTCCGGGGGTTGGCGAGCAGTACTTC.

The rearrangement joins TRBV4-2 to TRBJ1-1; D gene uncertain. This CDR3 spans 14 amino acids. The V end lost 4 bases, the J end lost 1 base, and 10 bases lay between the germline ends. Germline V CDR1 and CDR2: LGHNA, YNFKEQ. Here the CDR3 reads CASSPLPENTEAFF. The CDR3 DNA follows: TGTGCCAGCAGCCCGCTACCGGAGAACACTGAAGCTTTCTTT.

The chain couples TRBV2 to TRBJ2-1, with D possibly TRBD2 on 5 matching bases. The germline gives CDR1 SNHLY, CDR2 FYNNEI. V shed 4 bases and J shed 6 bases, with 13 bases lying between them. The CDR3 consists of 14 residues. The CDR3 DNA sequence: TGTGCCAGCAGTGTTCAGCGGCGGGTCAATGAGCAGTTCTTC. Its translation is CASSVQRRVNEQFF.

V is TRBV27 and J is TRBJ2-7; 9 positions match TRBD1. Trimming took 8 bases from V and 6 from J; bases not matched to a gene: 8. Germline V gives CDR1 MNHEY, CDR2 SMNVEV (reference sequence). The CDR3 has 13 amino acids. CDR3 residues: CASRAGTGSEQYF. The CDR3 DNA reads TGTGCCAGCCGCGCCGGGACAGGGTCCGAGCAGTACTTC.

The chain employs TRBV10-2 and TRBJ1-2; 7 positions agree with TRBD1. Germline assignment: CDR1 WSHSY and CDR2 SAAADI. V lost 4 bases, J lost 5 bases, and 4 bases stayed unmatched. The CDR3 loop spans 13 amino acids. CDR3 nucleotides: TGCGCCAGCAGTGGCCAGGGGGATTATGGCTACACCTTC. This encodes CASSGQGDYGYTF.

This rearrangement joins TRBV5-1 to TRBJ1-1; D is possibly TRBD1 (5 bases). V dropped 0 bases and J dropped 0 bases, with 18 bases sitting between them. This CDR3 has 18 residues. Germline loops: CDR1 SGHRS, CDR2 YFSETQ. The CDR3: CASSLDPPVGGMNTEAFF. The CDR3 DNA sequence: TGCGCCAGCAGCTTGGACCCCCCCGTTGGGGGGATGAACACTGAAGCTTTCTTT.

This clone was observed a few times. The chain joins TRBV18 to TRBJ2-5, with a weak D call TRBD2 (5 bases). This CDR3 spans 14 amino acids. The V gene's germline CDR1 is KGHSH and CDR2 LQKENI. The V and J ends lost 2 bases and 3 bases respectively, with 10 bases between them. Here the CDR3 DNA reads TGTGCCAGCTCACCAACGGCGGGTGAAGAGACCCAGTACTTC. It encodes CASSPTAGEETQYF.

The chain recombines TRBV5-1 with TRBJ1-1, with 8 nucleotides matching TRBD1. After removal of 0 bases from V and 8 bases from J, the junction contained 6 bases not matched to a gene. The V gene's germline CDR1 is SGHRS and CDR2 YFSETQ. The length of the CDR3 is 14 residues. For the CDR3, the DNA is TGCGCCAGCAGCTTGGACAGGGGGTCCCCAGAAGCTTTCTTT. Translating gives CASSLDRGSPEAFF.